A selection of T cell receptor beta chains follows, all from one sample in a study of blood T cells in healthy people across ages. Using its own MiXCR run on the 5' RACE reads, TCRdb lists one record per CDR3 protein. The data show more than 550,000 distinct CDR3 sequences, 22% seen once. What was sequenced was blood. Receptor source: a man between 65 and 79 years old in good health. Both conserved end residues are part of each CDR3. D genes are given only for firm matches. The size entry is marked missing in some rows and otherwise reads once, few, many or a size class.

TRBJ1-2 | TRBV7-9 | NA | NA | TGTGCCAGCAGCTTGTGGACAGCCCGAGGTTATGGCTACACCTTC | CASSLWTARGYGYTF
TRBJ2-6 | TRBV9 | NA | few | TGTGCCAGCAGCGTAGATCCAGGGTCAGGGTTTGGGGCCAACGTCCTGACTTTC | CASSVDPGSGFGANVLTF
TRBJ2-5 | TRBV2 | NA | few | TGTGCCAGCAGTGGCCTAAGGGGCCGGGAGACCCAGTACTTC | CASSGLRGRETQYF
TRBJ2-2 | TRBV5-1 | NA | NA | TGCGCCTCCAAGGGGGGCCCGAACACCGGGGAGCTGTTTTTT | CASKGGPNTGELFF
TRBJ1-1 | TRBV9 | NA | few | TGTGCCAGCAGCGCCCTGACGGCGAACACTGAAGCTTTCTTT | CASSALTANTEAFF
TRBJ2-1 | TRBV29-1 | TRBD2 | many | TGCAGCCATTCAGGCGGGAGTCCCGGTGAGCAGTTCTTC | CSHSGGSPGEQFF
TRBJ2-7 | TRBV14 | NA | few | TGTGCCAGCAGCCAAGATCTGGGCAGGAGCGAGCAGTACTTC | CASSQDLGRSEQYF
TRBJ1-1 | TRBV7-2 | NA | NA | TGTGCCAGCAGCTTAGGTGGGGCTGTGAACACTGAAGCTTTCTTT | CASSLGGAVNTEAFF
TRBJ1-2 | TRBV20-1 | NA | many | TGCAGTGCTAGAGATTCAGGGGCCCGCGGCTACACCTTC | CSARDSGARGYTF
TRBJ2-1 | TRBV6-2/TRBV6-3 | NA | few | TGTGCCAGCAGTTACGGGACCGCATTTCGAAATGAGCAGTTCTTC | CASSYGTAFRNEQFF
TRBJ1-1 | TRBV6-1 | TRBD1 | few | TGTGCCAGCAGTGGAGAGGGCCTGTCACAGGGGGCGAACACTGAAGCTTTCTTT | CASSGEGLSQGANTEAFF
TRBJ2-7 | TRBV10-2 | NA | NA | TGCGCCAGCAGTGAGAGAGGACGCTCCTACGAGCAGTACTTC | CASSERGRSYEQYF
TRBJ2-5 | TRBV28 | NA | NA | TGTGCCAGCAGTATCTACCGGGACTCCTCCTCGGAGACCCAGTACTTC | CASSIYRDSSSETQYF
TRBJ2-2 | TRBV7-2 | NA | once | TGTGCCAGCAGTCCGATTTCGAGGACCGGGGAGCTGTTTTTT | CASSPISRTGELFF
TRBJ1-5 | TRBV7-2 | NA | NA | TGTGCCAGCAGCTTAGTATCAGGGGGCAATCAGCCCCAGCATTTT | CASSLVSGGNQPQHF